The source of this T cell receptor (beta chain) is a study of T cells in Graves' hyperthyroidism and ophthalmopathy. Study-wide background: Pretreatment peripheral blood was obtained at initial diagnosis.

Study findings and constraints: Median prediction lead before ophthalmopathy onset was 6.5 months with the model.

This clonotype occurred a few times. What it binds is unknown. The CDR3 extends over 15 amino acids. Per germline, CDR1 MDHEN and CDR2 SYDVKM. Trimming removed 2 bases at V and 0 bases at J, with 10 bases between. Amplified TCR beta CDR3 regions came from RNA transcripts. The HTBI primer set drove a first-round RT-PCR of the TCR CDR3. From the multiplex PCR reads, TCRdb called clonotypes with MiXCR, one entry per CDR3 protein. The sample lists under 550,000 distinct CDR3 sequences, about 20% occurring once. Diagnostic assessment was based on clinical symptoms, serum thyroxine and TRAb, thyroid ultrasound and orbital computed tomography.

Sequences were obtained from blood. This chain links TRBV28 with TRBJ1-1, with no clear D. The receptor's source is a man aged 35 to 55 with Graves' ophthalmopathy. The CDR3, as DNA: TGTGCCAGCAGTTTAGGCAGGAATATGAACACTGAAGCTTTCTTT. This gives the protein CASSLGRNMNTEAFF.